Listed here are 18 T cell receptor beta chains from one sample, sequenced in a study of OX40 agonist ivuxolimab in advanced cancers. TCRdb's copy holds only in-frame clones and misses some; the assay was immunoSEQ multiplex PCR. This sample yields about 84,000 clones, of which roughly 90% are seen a single time; roughly 0.18% belongs to the top ten. This specimen was CD4+ or CD8+ T cells sorted from blood, taken in a trial of the OX40 agonist ivuxolimab. The origin of the receptors is an adult with an advanced solid tumor such as melanoma, head and neck, liver or kidney cancer.

The rearrangement links TRBV27 to TRBJ2-1; 10 bases fit TRBD2. V dropped 10 bases and J dropped 5; count of bases not matched to a gene: 8. The CDR3 covers 14 residues. Germline V gives CDR1 MNHEY, CDR2 SMNVEV (reference sequence). The CDR3 bases are TGTGCCACCGAAGCGGGAGGGATAAACAATGAGCAGTTCTTC. Translation: CATEAGGINNEQFF.

In this sample, this clone turned up a few times. The chain joins TRBV4-2 to TRBJ1-5; TRBD1 might be the D (5 bases). The CDR3 covers 15 residues. CDR1 LGHNA and CDR2 YNFKEQ come from the germline V gene. Trimming removed 1 base from V and 4 bases from J, with 11 bases in between. CDR3 in amino acids: CASSQAVTGNQPQHF. In nucleotides, the CDR3 is TGTGCCAGCAGCCAAGCGGTCACAGGTAATCAGCCCCAGCATTTT.

This chain links TRBV12-5 with TRBJ2-5, with 10 positions matching TRBD1. This CDR3 region has 14 residues. Looked up from germline, CDR1 is LGHNT and CDR2 is FRNRAP. The V segment lost 7 bases and the J segment 5 bases; nucleotides outside the gene matches: 7. The CDR3 protein is CASAPGQGWETQYF. CDR3 DNA sequence: TGTGCTAGTGCACCGGGACAGGGGTGGGAGACCCAGTACTTC.

The CDR3: CAQPRKQGARTEAFF. The CDR3 DNA follows: TGTGCCCAGCCAAGGAAACAGGGGGCGAGGACTGAAGCTTTCTTT. The chain links TRBV6-5 to TRBJ1-1; 9 nucleotides line up with TRBD1. This CDR3 has 15 amino acids. V gave up 11 bases and J gave up 5 bases; unmatched junction bases: 15. CDR1 MNHEY and CDR2 SVGAGI come from the germline V gene.

Points on this clone: The identical CDR3 is also encoded by other nucleotide sequences in the sample. The chain joins TRBV9 to TRBJ2-3, with a possible D match to TRBD2 (6 bases). Germline V gene data show CDR1 as SGDLS and CDR2 as YYNGEE. V was pared by 0 bases and J by 0 bases, with 8 bases between. The CDR3 has 15 amino acids. The CDR3 reads CASSVAGDSTDTQYF. Here the CDR3 DNA reads TGTGCCAGCAGCGTAGCGGGAGATAGCACAGATACGCAGTATTTT.

The chain uses TRBV14 and TRBJ2-1; 7 bases map to TRBD1. The junction had 9 bases not matched to a gene; V was cut back by 3 bases and J by 7 bases. The CDR3 contains 15 residues. Germline CDR1 SGHDN, CDR2 FVKESK. The CDR3 DNA is TGTGCCAGCAGCCAGCAGATCATACAGGGGAATGAGCAGTTCTTC. It translates to CASSQQIIQGNEQFF. Looking up the rest from reference TRBV14 and TRBJ2-1 gives the full variable domain: EAGVTQFPSHSVIEKGQTVTLRCDPISGHDNLYWYRRVMGKEIKFLLHFVKESKQDESGMPNNRFLAERTGGTYSTLKVQPAELEDSGVYFCASSQQIIQGNEQFFGPGTRLTVL.

The chain links TRBV10-3 to TRBJ2-6, with D perhaps TRBD2 (5 bases). CDR1 and CDR2 from the germline V gene are ENHRY and SYGVKD. V was pared by 6 bases and J by 0 bases, with 9 bases between. The CDR3 loop spans 15 amino acids. The CDR3 DNA reads TGTGCCATCAGAAGACGGGGCTCTGGGGCCAACGTCCTGACTTTC. This translates into CAIRRRGSGANVLTF.

The J gene is TRBJ2-1, the V gene TRBV29-1; TRBD2 agrees at 10 bases. The CDR3 extends over 14 amino acids. Unmatched junction bases numbered 5, after V lost 6 bases and J lost 3 bases. From germline, CDR1 is SQVTM and CDR2 ANQGSEA. The DNA of the CDR3 is TGCAGCGTCGATCCTAGCGGGAGCTACAATGAGCAGTTCTTC. Translation gives CSVDPSGSYNEQFF.

The genes are TRBV5-1 and TRBJ1-1, with 7 nucleotides matching TRBD1. CDR3 length: 14 residues. With 4 bases clipped from V and 5 bases from J, the junction kept 8 bases outside the gene matches. Germline assignment: CDR1 SGHRS and CDR2 YFSETQ. The CDR3 nucleotides are TGCGCCAGCAGCCCGAGACAGGGTTGGACTGAAGCTTTCTTT. Protein: CASSPRQGWTEAFF.

V is TRBV14 and J is TRBJ2-7; 9 bases map to TRBD1. J gave up 11 bases and V 4 bases, and 12 bases lay outside the gene matches. Looked up from germline, CDR1 is SGHDN and CDR2 is FVKESK. CDR3 length equals 14 residues. CDR3: CASSLGTGPIHKYF. DNA for the CDR3: TGTGCCAGCAGCCTAGGGACAGGGCCCATCCATAAGTACTTC.

The rearrangement joins TRBV5-1 to TRBJ2-7; D perhaps matches TRBD1 (5 bases). Germline V gene lookup returns CDR1 SGHRS and CDR2 YFSETQ. CDR3 length: 14 residues. Trimming cost V 0 bases and J 7 bases, with 14 bases left between them. The DNA for the CDR3 is TGCGCCAGCAGCTTGGATCAGGGATTGAGGGAGCAGTACTTC. This sequence encodes CASSLDQGLREQYF.

The gene calls are TRBV30 and TRBJ1-1, with a weak D call TRBD1 (5 bases). The CDR3 is made up of 16 amino acids. Germline V gene data show CDR1 as GTSNPN and CDR2 as SVGIG (reference sequence). CDR3 in amino acids: CARRGQRSWGNTEAFF. CDR3 nucleotide sequence: TGTGCAAGGAGGGGCCAGAGGAGTTGGGGGAACACTGAAGCTTTCTTT.

The V call is TRBV5-4, the J call TRBJ1-1, with 10 bases identical to TRBD1. Losses at the gene ends were 0 bases for V and 4 bases for J; bases not matched to a gene: 0. From germline, CDR1 is SGHNT and CDR2 YYREEE (reference sequence). The CDR3 totals 14 residues. The CDR3 sequence: CASSLGTGGTEAFF. The CDR3 DNA reads TGTGCCAGCAGCTTGGGGACAGGGGGCACTGAAGCTTTCTTT.

The chain joins TRBV5-1 to TRBJ2-2, with 7 bases lining up with TRBD2. The CDR3 length is 19 residues. J gave up 0 bases and V 0 bases, and 11 bases lay outside the gene matches. Germline lookup yields CDR1 SGHRS and CDR2 YFSETQ. CDR3 residues: CASSLAALAGRANTGELFF. The CDR3 coding sequence is TGCGCCAGCAGCTTGGCGGCCTTAGCGGGTCGCGCGAACACCGGGGAGCTGTTTTTT.

The chain recombines TRBV7-3 with TRBJ2-2; D is uncertain. The CDR3 runs to 15 residues. Germline V CDR1 and CDR2: SGHTA, FQGTGA. Trimming took off 5 bases at V and 1 base at J, with 11 bases between the two ends. CDR3 bases: TGTGCCAGCAGCATAAATGGGGAGAACACCGGGGAGCTGTTTTTT. It codes for CASSINGENTGELFF.

The genes are TRBV29-1 and TRBJ1-5, with D possibly matching TRBD1 (5 bases). The CDR3 is 12 residues long. The V end lost 5 bases, the J end lost 14 bases, and 19 bases lay between the germline ends. Germline CDR1 is SQVTM and CDR2 is ANQGSEA. The chain's CDR3 is CSVREARGVEHF. As DNA, the CDR3 is TGCAGCGTTAGGGAGGCGAGAGGGGTAGAGCATTTT. Based on the CDR3 plus reference TRBV29-1 and TRBJ1-5, the full variable domain is SAVISQKPSRDICQRGTSLTIQCQVDSQVTMMFWYRQQPGQSLTLIATANQGSEATYESGFVIDKFPISRPNLTFSTLTVSNMSPEDSSIYLCSVREARGVEHFGDGTRLSIL.

V and J are TRBV2 and TRBJ2-2, with TRBD2 identical over 7 bases. This CDR3 contains 15 residues. The V gene end was trimmed by 0 bases and the J gene end by 2 bases; junction bases not matched to a gene: 0. The germline gives CDR1 SNHLY, CDR2 FYNNEI. CDR3 in DNA: TGTGCCAGCAGTGAAGCGGGACTAAACACCGGGGAGCTGTTTTTT. This codes for CASSEAGLNTGELFF. Combining the CDR3 with reference TRBV2 and TRBJ2-2 gives the whole variable domain EPEVTQTPSHQVTQMGQEVILRCVPISNHLYFYWYRQILGQKVEFLVSFYNNEISEKSEIFDDQFSVERPDGSNFTLKIRSTKLEDSAMYFCASSEAGLNTGELFFGEGSRLTVL.

The rearrangement uses TRBV5-4 and TRBJ2-5; 12 nucleotides agree with TRBD2. Losses at the gene ends were 5 bases for V and 5 bases for J; bases not matched to a gene: 7. CDR1 SGHNT and CDR2 YYREEE come from the germline V gene (reference sequence). CDR3 length equals 15 residues. CDR3 nucleotide sequence: TGTGCCAGCAGACCTACTAGCGGGGGGTCTGAGACCCAGTACTTC. Its protein product is CASRPTSGGSETQYF.